These 15 T cell receptor beta chains originate from one sample sequenced in a study of prognosis after radiotherapy for stage I lung cancer. Using two-round multiplex PCR, the authors amplified TCR beta CDR3 from genomic DNA. The authors ran first-round PCR with primers specific to each TRBV and TRBJ gene. TCRdb used MiXCR to reprocess the multiplex PCR reads, holding one entry per CDR3 protein. The table has around 56,000 distinct CDR3 sequences, more than 20% seen once. The sequences come from PBMCs, collected before or after stereotactic body radiation therapy (not recorded which). All receptors derive from a donor of 50 years or more with non-small cell lung cancer.

The sample holds one count of this clonotype. This clone may be a read error of a much larger clone one base away. The chain employs TRBV20-1 and TRBJ2-5, with 11 bases lining up with TRBD1. Germline V CDR1 and CDR2: DFQATT, SNEGSKA (reference sequence). This CDR3 has 15 residues. For the CDR3, the DNA is TGCAGTGCGTCCGGGACAGGGGGTTACCAAGAGACCCGGTACTTC. As protein: CSASGTGGYQETRYF.

This clonotype occurred many times. The gene calls are TRBV20-1 and TRBJ2-2; D not resolved. V shed 6 bases and J shed 7 bases, with 21 bases lying between them. CDR1 and CDR2 from the germline V gene are DFQATT and SNEGSKA (reference sequence). The CDR3 runs 15 residues. The CDR3 bases are TGCAGTGCCCTCGGGCCACCCTTCAACGGCGGGGAGCTGTTTTTT. This translates into CSALGPPFNGGELFF.

This clonotype was picked up many times. The rearrangement links TRBV2 to TRBJ2-7, with a tentative D call TRBD2 (6 bases). This CDR3 region has 16 residues. V was pared by 5 bases and J by 6 bases, with 23 bases between. The germline gives CDR1 SNHLY, CDR2 FYNNEI. The CDR3 bases are TGTGCCAGCAGTTACAATGGAGGGGATTGGGTCTTCGAGCAGTACTTC. Translating it yields CASSYNGGDWVFEQYF.

Many counts were recorded for this clonotype. The chain joins TRBV7-9 to TRBJ1-5; no firm D call. Trimming removed 2 bases from V and 4 bases from J, with 3 bases in between. The germline gives CDR1 SEHNR, CDR2 FQNEAQ (reference sequence). The CDR3 spans 12 residues. CDR3 coding DNA: TGTGCCAGCAGCTTACTAAATCAGCCCCAGCATTTT. It is translated as CASSLLNQPQHF.

This clonotype was seen many times. CDR3 in amino acids: CASSLEGLWSGNTIYF. CDR3 DNA: TGTGCCAGCAGCTTAGAAGGGTTATGGTCTGGAAACACCATATATTTT. The chain combines TRBV7-2 with TRBJ1-3; no reliable D call. CDR3 length: 16 residues. The V gene lost 1 base and the J gene lost 1 base, with 11 bases spanning the gap. CDR1 SGHTA and CDR2 FQGNSA come from the germline V gene.

This clonotype was recorded at least ten times. This chain joins TRBV7-2 and TRBJ2-1; unclear D gene. The germline gives CDR1 SGHTA, CDR2 FQGNSA. The CDR3 consists of 14 residues. V was shortened by 1 base and J by 5 bases, with 9 bases between the two germline ends. CDR3 in DNA: TGTGCCAGCAGCTTAGTGTCAGGCAACAATGAGCAGTTCTTC. It is translated as CASSLVSGNNEQFF.

This clonotype was counted at least ten times. The chain is built from TRBV9 and TRBJ2-3; D possibly matches TRBD1 or TRBD2 (5 bases each). The ends were cut back, 4 bases at V and 0 bases at J, with 15 bases in the middle. Germline V lookup: CDR1 SGDLS, CDR2 YYNGEE. The CDR3 spans 16 residues. CDR3 region: CASSPGTAPSTDTQYF. The CDR3 nucleotides are TGTGCCAGCAGCCCCGGGACCGCTCCTAGCACAGATACGCAGTATTTT.

About this clonotype itself: Given a much more abundant clone one base away, this may be a read error. The chain uses TRBV4-1 and TRBJ2-7; 7 nucleotides line up with TRBD2. Germline V lookup: CDR1 MGHRA, CDR2 YSYEKL. This CDR3 region has 15 residues. CDR3 in DNA: TGCGCCAGCTGCCAAGGGCGGGGGAGCTCCTACGAGCAGTACTTC. Translating it yields CASCQGRGSSYEQYF.

A single count supports this clonotype. It may be a read error: a sequence one base away is much more abundant. The rearrangement uses TRBV9 and TRBJ2-2; D is perhaps TRBD2 (5 bases). CDR1 and CDR2 (germline): SGDLS, YYNGEE. The CDR3 runs 16 residues. V dropped 10 bases and J dropped 6 bases, with 25 bases sitting between them. The CDR3 region has the DNA TGTGCCGTTACGCCTAGCCCGGGCCATCGATCCGGGGAGCTGTTTTTT. It codes for CAVTPSPGHRSGELFF.

This clonotype was counted at least ten times. This sequence joins TRBV11-2 and TRBJ2-2; D uncertain. The CDR3 sequence is 13 residues long. CDR1 is SGHAT and CDR2 is FQNNGV in the germline V gene. V lost 5 bases and J lost 8, with 12 bases in between. This chain's CDR3 is CASSPRLAGELFF. In nucleotides, the CDR3 is TGTGCCAGCAGCCCCCGACTTGCGGGGGAGCTGTTTTTT.

This clonotype has at least ten counts. This chain connects TRBV3-1 to TRBJ2-7; D is unresolved. With 0 bases removed from V and 7 bases from J, the gap between germline ends came to 7 bases. The CDR3 is 12 residues long. Germline V lookup: CDR1 LGHDT, CDR2 YNNKEL (reference sequence). For the CDR3, the DNA is TGTGCCAGCAGCCAAGATACGGGTGAGCAGTACTTC. The encoded protein is CASSQDTGEQYF.

This clonotype was detected a few times. J is TRBJ1-4 and V is TRBV20-1; TRBD1 matches 12 bases. V lost 0 bases, J lost 8 bases, and 1 base stayed unmatched. The CDR3 sequence is 14 residues long. Germline assignment: CDR1 DFQATT and CDR2 SNEGSKA (reference sequence). CDR3 nucleotide sequence: TGCAGTGCTAGAGAGGGGACAGGGGGCGAAAAACTGTTTTTT. Translation: CSAREGTGGEKLFF.

This clonotype was found many times. The chain combines TRBV7-9 with TRBJ2-1; weak D call: TRBD1 (6 bases). The CDR3 is made up of 14 amino acids. Trimming removed 5 bases from V and 1 base from J, with 9 bases in between. From germline, CDR1 is SEHNR and CDR2 FQNEAQ (reference sequence). The chain's CDR3 is CASSPGDSYNEQFF. For the CDR3, the DNA is TGTGCCAGCAGCCCAGGGGATTCCTACAATGAGCAGTTCTTC.

This clonotype occurred once. This may arise from a read error, as a much more abundant clone is one base away. The V and J genes are TRBV29-1 and TRBJ2-7; no clear D gene. CDR3 size: 12 residues. Germline assignment: CDR1 SQVTM and CDR2 ANQGSEA. The CDR3 reads CIVELSSYEQYF. CDR3 nucleotides: TGCATCGTTGAACTCAGCTCCTACGAGCAGTACTTC.

This clonotype was seen many times. The chain couples TRBV9 to TRBJ1-2; no clear D. Germline CDR1 and CDR2: SGDLS and YYNGEE. The V and J ends lost 2 bases and 2 bases respectively, with 7 bases between them. The CDR3 totals 13 residues. This CDR3 is CASSVSGNYGYTF. Here the CDR3 DNA reads TGTGCCAGCAGCGTGTCCGGCAACTATGGCTACACCTTC.